This T cell receptor beta chain was sequenced during a study of graft-versus-host responses after intestinal transplantation. At the level of the study: Transplants were multivisceral, liver-intestinal, or isolated intestinal. The study gave all recipients anti-thymocyte globulin induction, then tacrolimus and steroids for 2 to 3 years.

This clone turned up a few times. The protocol was immunoSEQ multiplex PCR, while the TCRdb copy is restricted to in-frame clones and leaves out a portion. This repertoire shows some 8,700 clones, around 29% found once; its top ten account for approximately 5.1%. The V gene's germline CDR1 is SGHTA and CDR2 FQGNSA. This CDR3 has 15 amino acids. The V segment lost 5 bases and the J segment 6 bases; nucleotides outside the gene matches: 13. The sample was alloreactive CD4+ T cells from a mixed lymphocyte reaction culture, taken before intestinal transplant. As for subset: CFSE-low proliferating T cells sorted from roughly 6-day pre-transplant mixed lymphocyte reaction (GvH or HvG direction). The V gene is TRBV7-2, the J gene TRBJ2-7, with 7 bases aligning to TRBD2. The clonotype originates from a human patient who received an intestinal transplant. The CDR3 DNA follows: TGTGCCAGCAGCAGCGGACTAGTTTTGGCGTTCGAGCAGTACTTC. Protein sequence: CASSSGLVLAFEQYF.